The T cell receptor (beta chain) described here comes from a study of T cells in Graves' hyperthyroidism and ophthalmopathy (dated by TCRdb to the late 2010s). Study-level background: Peripheral blood samples were taken at the time of initial diagnosis, prior to any treatment. To identify distinguishing TCR V-J signatures, a discovery cohort of around 100 patients was used, comprising some 45 with Graves' ophthalmopathy and around 60 with stable Graves' hyperthyroidism. Prospective prediction of ophthalmopathy was tested in an independent validation cohort of fewer than 20 hyperthyroidism patients and 17 patients who later progressed to ophthalmopathy. The 75 to 100 discovery patients were randomly divided into training and test sets at a 7:3 ratio. In addition, the study compared T-cell repertoires in thyroid tissue and in blood from 6 or 7 Graves' hyperthyroidism patients. Once sampling was done, hyperthyroidism patients were given methimazole at a starting dose of 30 mg daily, whereas ophthalmopathy patients were given high-dose intravenous methylprednisolone. TCR Vbeta CDR3 sequencing of some 140 peripheral blood samples (more than 40 ophthalmopathy, 75 hyperthyroidism and approximately 17 progressor patients) is reported in the paper. What the research found in general, with its limitations: In validation, the model predicted progression to ophthalmopathy with approximately 69% sensitivity and 72% to 85% specificity, a median of about six months before onset. A model built on a 13 V-J signature distinguished ophthalmopathy from stable hyperthyroidism, reaching approximately 89% sensitivity and 81.08% specificity in cross-validation and 80%/75% in testing. Blood samples also contained most of the expanded thyroid clonotypes (frequency above 0.001), which suggests that blood repertoires may reflect thyroid immune responses. Sample size was not statistically predetermined, and investigators were not blinded to group allocation.

Looking up the germline V gene yields CDR1 SGHDT and CDR2 YYEEEE. V sheds 2 bases and J sheds 1 base, leaving 14 bases between their ends. Inclusive of the bounding cysteine and phenylalanine, the CDR3 is 16 residues long. Left in the record is the CDR3 DNA by itself, 48 bases read in frame from the first base. The TCR beta CDR3 regions were amplified from RNA transcripts. The TCR CDR3 was subjected to a first round of RT-PCR using the HTBI primer set and the Qiagen OneStep RT-PCR kit. Libraries were constructed in a second round of multiplex PCR, after which size selection and purification were carried out. Sequencing of the libraries was done on an Illumina HiSeq2000 using paired-end 100 bp reads. The authors' pipeline ran thus. SOAPnuke was used to process the raw data, throwing out any read that contained adapters or uncalled bases, had a mean Phred below 15, or lacked an exact constant-primer or identifier match. COPE v1.2.5 was used to merge the high-quality paired reads, and each unique nucleotide sequence was defined as a clonotype. MiTCR v1.1 was used to align clonotypes to the IMGT TRBV, TRBD and TRBJ reference segments. Only V-J combinations with frequency above 0.0001, covering about 99% of repertoires, were analysed. The TCS score was defined as the ratio of F50 (clonal expansion) to E x V (chaos), calculated using BLOSUM62-based TCRdist between CDR3 peptides within each V-J. Welch's t-statistics and random forest reduced 514 V-J features to about 13, which were used in a naive Bayes classifier (R e1071). Through fastp at Q25 and MiXCR, TCRdb rebuilt clones from the public reads, retaining in-frame beta chains. Entries are consolidated by CDR3 protein sequence, retaining the most common genes and DNA. The V and J calls, along with clone size, are taken from TCRdb and not from the paper's own processing. This sample holds some 550,000 distinct CDR3 sequences; around 16% were observed only once. The ten largest clonotypes hold roughly 3% of the sample.

This clonotype was counted ten times or more. Its antigen is currently not known. Qualities for individual bases were not recorded, and no much larger clone is one base off. In the ophthalmopathy patients, disease was moderately to severely active, with a Clinical Activity Score of 3 or more, a NOSPECS grade of 4 or more, and a duration of less than 3 months. The study excluded patients with uncontrolled infections, other autoimmune diseases, pregnancy or lactation. Diagnoses were established on the basis of clinical symptoms, serum thyroxine and TRAb, thyroid ultrasound, and orbital computed tomography. Ficoll-Paque density gradient centrifugation was used to isolate PBMCs from 9.5 to 10 ml of fresh peripheral blood. Trizol reagent was used to extract total RNA, and RNA quality was then checked on an Agilent 2100 Bioanalyzer.

The specimen sequenced was blood. The TCR sequence derives from a woman aged 40 to 55 with Graves' ophthalmopathy. The V and J segments used are TRBV5-6 and TRBJ2-3, with TRBD2 tentatively as D gene (5 bases match). For the CDR3, the sequence is CASSLRAVGGTDTQYF. The nucleotides are TGTGCCAGCAGCTTACGGGCGGTGGGAGGCACAGATACGCAGTATTTT.